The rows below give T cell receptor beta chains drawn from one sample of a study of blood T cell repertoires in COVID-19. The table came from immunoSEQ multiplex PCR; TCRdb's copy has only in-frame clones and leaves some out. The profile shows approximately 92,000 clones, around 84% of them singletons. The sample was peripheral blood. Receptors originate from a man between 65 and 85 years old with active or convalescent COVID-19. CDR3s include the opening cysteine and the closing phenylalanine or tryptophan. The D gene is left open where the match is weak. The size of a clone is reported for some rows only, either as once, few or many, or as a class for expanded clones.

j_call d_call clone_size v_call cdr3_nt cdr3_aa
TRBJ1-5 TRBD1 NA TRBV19 TGTGCCAGTAGTATGATTCCGGCAGGGGGTTTCAATCAGCCCCAGCATTTT CASSMIPAGGFNQPQHF
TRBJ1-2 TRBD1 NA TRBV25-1 TGTGCCAGCAGCAGGGGGTATGGCTACACCTTC CASSRGYGYTF
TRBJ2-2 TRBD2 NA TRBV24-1 TGTGCCACCAGTACCTCGTACGTAGCGGGGGGTTCCGGGGAGCTGTTTTTT CATSTSYVAGGSGELFF
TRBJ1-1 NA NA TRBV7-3 TGTGCCAGCAGCTTAATACGGGACACTGAAGCTTTCTTT CASSLIRDTEAFF
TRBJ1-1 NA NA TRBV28 TGTGCCAGCAGCCCTATTGGGCAGCTTAACACTGAAGCTTTCTTT CASSPIGQLNTEAFF
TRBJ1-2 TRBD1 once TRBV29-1 TGCAGCGTTGAAAGTGGGACAGGGGTACAGGGCTACACCTTC CSVESGTGVQGYTF
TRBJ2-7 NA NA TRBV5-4 TGTGCCAGCAGCTTGAAGACTCCTCAATCCGGCGAGCAGTACTTC CASSLKTPQSGEQYF
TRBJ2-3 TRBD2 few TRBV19 TGTGCCAGCCGACTAGCGGGCACAGATACGCAGTATTTT CASRLAGTDTQYF
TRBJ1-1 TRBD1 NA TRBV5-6 TGTGCCAGCACTCCGCTTAGACAGGGGCACAGGAACACTGAAGCTTTCTTT CASTPLRQGHRNTEAFF
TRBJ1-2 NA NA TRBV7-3 TGTGCCAGCAGCCCCCGCGGGTCGGGGTATGGCTACACCTTC CASSPRGSGYGYTF
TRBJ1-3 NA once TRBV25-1 TGTGCCAGCAGTGAATCGACAAGCTCTGGAAACACCATATATTTT CASSESTSSGNTIYF
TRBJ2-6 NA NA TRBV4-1 TGCGCCAGCAGCCCTAGTGCCTCTGGGGCCAACGTCCTGACTTTC CASSPSASGANVLTF
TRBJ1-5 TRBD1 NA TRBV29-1 TGCAGCGTCGAGACAGGGGGCAATCAGCCCCAGCATTTT CSVETGGNQPQHF
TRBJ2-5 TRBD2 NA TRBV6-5 TGTGCCAGCAGCCAACAGCGGGGGGGCCCTGAGACCCAGTACTTC CASSQQRGGPETQYF
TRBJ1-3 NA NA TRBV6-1 TGTGCCAGCAGCCCCGACAACTCTGGAAACACCATATATTTT CASSPDNSGNTIYF
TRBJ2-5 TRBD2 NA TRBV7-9 TGTGCCAGCAGCTTTAGCGGGGGTGAGACCCAGTACTTC CASSFSGGETQYF
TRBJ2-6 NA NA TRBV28 TGTGCCAGCAGTTCGAGGTTCTCTGGGGCCAACGTCCTGACTTTC CASSSRFSGANVLTF
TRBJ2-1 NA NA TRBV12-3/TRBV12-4 TGTGCCAGCTCAGACTACAATGAGCAGTTCTTC CASSDYNEQFF
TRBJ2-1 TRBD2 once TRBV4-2 TGTGCCAGCAGCCAGGACCCTAGCGGGGGGGCCCGCAATGAGCAGTTCTTC CASSQDPSGGARNEQFF
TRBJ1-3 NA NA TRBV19 TGTGCCAGTAGTATGTCCGACAGGCCAGGAAACACCATATATTTT CASSMSDRPGNTIYF
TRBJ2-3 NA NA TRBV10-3 TGTGCCATCAAGTTCGCGGGCACAGATACGCAGTATTTT CAIKFAGTDTQYF
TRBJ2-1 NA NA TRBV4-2 TGTGCCAGCAGCCAACATTCGCTAAACAATGAGCAGTTCTTC CASSQHSLNNEQFF
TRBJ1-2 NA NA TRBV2 TGTGCCAGCAGTGACGGGAAAGGTGGCTACACCTTC CASSDGKGGYTF
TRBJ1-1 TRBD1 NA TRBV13 TGTGCCAGCAGCTCCAGGGGGGTACCGGGCACTGAAGCTTTCTTT CASSSRGVPGTEAFF
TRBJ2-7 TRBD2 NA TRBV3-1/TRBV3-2 TGTGCCAGCAGCCAACTAGCGGGGGGGCAGGGGCAGTACTTC CASSQLAGGQGQYF
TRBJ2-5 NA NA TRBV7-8 TGTGCCAGCAGCTTAGTGCTGGGCATCCAAGAGACCCAGTACTTC CASSLVLGIQETQYF
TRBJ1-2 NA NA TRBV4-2 TGTGCCAGCAGTCAGAGTTCGGGGAACCTCTATGGCTACACCTTC CASSQSSGNLYGYTF
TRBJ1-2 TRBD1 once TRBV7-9 TGTGCCAGCAGCCTGGACAGGGGGCAAAGTGGCTACACCTTC CASSLDRGQSGYTF
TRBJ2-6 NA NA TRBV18 TGTGCCAGCTCACCACCGGGCATCCCCTCTGGGGCCAACGTCCTGACTTTC CASSPPGIPSGANVLTF
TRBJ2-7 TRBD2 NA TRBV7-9 TGTGCCAGCAGCTTGACTAGCGGGGGCCCCTACGAGCAGTACTTC CASSLTSGGPYEQYF
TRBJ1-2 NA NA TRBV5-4 TGTGCCAGCAGCTTGGGTCAGGGGACGAAAGGCTACACCTTC CASSLGQGTKGYTF
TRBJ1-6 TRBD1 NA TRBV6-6 TGTGCCAGCATCAGGGACAGGGGGTATAATTCACCCCTCCACTTT CASIRDRGYNSPLHF
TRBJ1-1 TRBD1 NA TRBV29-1 TGCGCGTACAGAGGACGGGACAGGTATATGAACACTGAAGCTTTCTTT CAYRGRDRYMNTEAFF
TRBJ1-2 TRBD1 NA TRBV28 TGTGCCAGCAGCACCACCGGACAGGGGTATGGCTACACCTTC CASSTTGQGYGYTF
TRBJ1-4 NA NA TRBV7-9 TGTGCCAGCAGCTTTGCAGGGGACGAAAAACTGTTTTTT CASSFAGDEKLFF
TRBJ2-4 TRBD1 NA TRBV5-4 TGTGCCAGCAAGCAAGGGGGCGATTCCCTAAACATTCAGTACTTC CASKQGGDSLNIQYF
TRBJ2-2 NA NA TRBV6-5 TGTGCCAGCAGATTCGACAGGAACACCGGGGAGCTGTTTTTT CASRFDRNTGELFF
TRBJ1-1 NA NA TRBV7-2 TGTGCCAGCAGCTTCCTGGGGGAGGGGAAAATGAACACTGAAGCTTTCTTT CASSFLGEGKMNTEAFF
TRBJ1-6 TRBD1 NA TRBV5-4 TGTGCCAGCAGCCCCAGGACAGGAGGGAATTCACCCCTCCACTTT CASSPRTGGNSPLHF
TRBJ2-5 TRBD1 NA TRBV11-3 TGTGCCAGCAGCCCCAAGGGGGCGGAGACCCAGTACTTC CASSPKGAETQYF
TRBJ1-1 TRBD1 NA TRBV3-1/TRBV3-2 TGTGCCAGCAGCCAACCAGGGGGCGCGGGGACTGAAGCTTTCTTT CASSQPGGAGTEAFF
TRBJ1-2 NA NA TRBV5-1 TGCGCCAGCAGCCAAACAGGTGACTATGGCTACACCTTC CASSQTGDYGYTF
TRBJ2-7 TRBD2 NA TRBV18 TGTGCCAGCTCACCCAACCGGGGGGGGCTTCCTCCCTACGAGCAGTACTTC CASSPNRGGLPPYEQYF
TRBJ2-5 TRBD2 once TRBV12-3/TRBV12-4 TGTGCCAGCAGTTCGGGGGGTCCATGGGACCAGTACTTC CASSSGGPWDQYF
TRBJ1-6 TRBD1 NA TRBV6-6 TGTGCCAGCAGCCGGACGCAGGACAGGACCTATTCACCCCTCCACTTT CASSRTQDRTYSPLHF
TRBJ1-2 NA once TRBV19 TGTGCCAGTAGTATAGCCGAGCCAGGGCTATATCCATATGGCTACACCTTC CASSIAEPGLYPYGYTF
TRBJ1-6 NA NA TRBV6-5 TGTGCCAGCAGTCCAGGGTATGATAATTCACCCCTCCACTTT CASSPGYDNSPLHF
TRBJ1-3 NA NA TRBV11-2 TGTGCCAGCAGCTTGTCGAACAGGGCTGGAAACACCATATATTTT CASSLSNRAGNTIYF
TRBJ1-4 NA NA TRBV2 TGTGCCAGCAGGACGGCAGGAGGGTTGGAAAAACTGTTTTTT CASRTAGGLEKLFF
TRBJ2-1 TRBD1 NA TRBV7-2 TGTGCCAGCAGCAAAAGACAGGGCCCCAATGAGCAGTTCTTC CASSKRQGPNEQFF
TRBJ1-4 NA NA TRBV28 TGTGCCAGCAGTGGCCGGGTCGGACTGTTTTTT CASSGRVGLFF
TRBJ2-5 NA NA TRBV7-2 TGTGCCAGCAGCTTAATGATCGGGGAGACCCAGTACTTC CASSLMIGETQYF
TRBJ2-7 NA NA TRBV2 TGTGCCAGCAGTGATATCGGCAGACGAGCGTACGAGCAGTACTTC CASSDIGRRAYEQYF